The present entry profiles one TCR beta chain with its context. The source of the sample is a study of tumor-infiltrating lymphocytes in oesophageal squamous cell carcinoma. This CDR3 contains 14 residues. In germline, CDR1 is SGHTA, CDR2 FQGTGA. In TCRdb, the PCR reads were re-called with MiXCR into one record per CDR3 protein. The sample contains some 11,000 distinct CDR3 sequences, roughly three fifths of which appear only once. The V call is TRBV7-3, the J call TRBJ2-5; no definite D call. The DNA end lines up better with TRBJ2-7; the J call may be wrong. The sequence came from a female donor with esophageal squamous cell carcinoma. Sequencing input: esophageal tumor tissue. As DNA, the CDR3 is TGTGCCAGCAGCCCCCGGCAGATTGCTTACGAGCAGTACTTC. This sequence encodes CASSPRQIAYEQYF.